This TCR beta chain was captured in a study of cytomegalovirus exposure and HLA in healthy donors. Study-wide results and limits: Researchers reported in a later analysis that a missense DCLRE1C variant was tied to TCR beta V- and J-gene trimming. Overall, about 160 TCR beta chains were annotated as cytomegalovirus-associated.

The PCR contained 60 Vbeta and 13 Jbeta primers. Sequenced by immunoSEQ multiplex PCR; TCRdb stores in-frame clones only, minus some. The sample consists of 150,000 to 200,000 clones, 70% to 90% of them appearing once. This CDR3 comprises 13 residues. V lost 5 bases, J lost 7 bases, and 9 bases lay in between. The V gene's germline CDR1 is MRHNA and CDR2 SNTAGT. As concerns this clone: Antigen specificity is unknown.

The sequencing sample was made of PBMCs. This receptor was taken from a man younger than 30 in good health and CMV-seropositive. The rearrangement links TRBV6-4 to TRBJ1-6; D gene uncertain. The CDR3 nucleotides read TGTGCCAGCAGTTATAGCTACAATTCACCCCTCCACTTT. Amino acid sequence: CASSYSYNSPLHF.